One and the same sample provided the 8 T cell receptor beta chains below, sequenced in a study of T-cell memory formation after mild COVID-19. TCRdb used MiXCR to reprocess the 5' RACE reads, holding one entry per CDR3 protein. The sample carries 300,000 to 350,000 distinct CDR3 sequences, under 15% recorded once. Source material: PBMCs or a T cell subset sorted from them (not recorded which). These TCRs come from a man younger than 30 who had mild COVID-19 (a few samples of this study predate the infection). Cell type and time point are not known.

There are a few counts of this clonotype. The chain recombines TRBV5-6 with TRBJ1-1; no definite D call. Germline V lookup: CDR1 SGHDT, CDR2 YYEEEE. The V end was cut by 1 base, the J end by 7 bases, with 17 bases between. This CDR3 is 15 amino acids long. The CDR3 bases are TGTGCCAGCAGCTTGACGGCCGGAGTAGGAGGTGAAGCTTTCTTT. Translated: CASSLTAGVGGEAFF. The full variable domain, with the rest looked up from reference TRBV5-6 and TRBJ1-1, is DAGVTQSPTHLIKTRGQQVTLRCSPKSGHDTVSWYQQALGQGPQFIFQYYEEEERQRGNFPDRFSGHQFPNYSSELNVNALLLGDSALYLCASSLTAGVGGEAFFGQGTRLTVV.

This clonotype was picked up a small number of times. The chain joins TRBV20-1 to TRBJ2-5; 12 bases fit TRBD2. After removal of 5 bases from V and 2 bases from J, the junction contained 6 bases not matched to a gene. Germline assignment: CDR1 DFQATT and CDR2 SNEGSKA (reference sequence). The CDR3 consists of 15 residues. CDR3 residues: CSAPTSGGTQETQYF. Written as DNA, the CDR3 is TGCAGTGCTCCTACTAGCGGGGGGACACAAGAGACCCAGTACTTC.

This clonotype was observed a handful of times. This chain connects TRBV9 to TRBJ2-3; tentatively, D is TRBD2 (6 bases). V was pared by 3 bases and J by 2 bases, with 10 bases between. The CDR3 has 14 residues. CDR1 and CDR2 (germline): SGDLS, YYNGEE. CDR3 residues: CASSAGTPTDTQYF. The CDR3 DNA sequence: TGTGCCAGCAGCGCCGGGACTCCCACAGATACGCAGTATTTT.

This clonotype appeared many times. The chain is built from TRBV10-3 and TRBJ1-1, with 8 bases that match TRBD1. The V gene end was trimmed by 4 bases and the J gene end by 6 bases; junction bases not matched to a gene: 7. The germline gives CDR1 ENHRY, CDR2 SYGVKD. CDR3 size: 14 residues. The CDR3 DNA is TGTGCCATCAGTGGACAGGGGCTAGTCGCTGAAGCTTTCTTT. Protein: CAISGQGLVAEAFF.

In this sample, this clonotype turned up a few times. The chain links TRBV20-1 to TRBJ1-2, with a weak D call TRBD1 (5 bases). This CDR3 has 13 amino acids. Looked up from germline, CDR1 is DFQATT and CDR2 is SNEGSKA (reference sequence). Trimming pared 0 bases from V and 3 bases from J, leaving 8 bases between. CDR3 in amino acids: CSAREGRDYGYTF. CDR3 nucleotide sequence: TGCAGTGCTAGAGAGGGCAGGGACTATGGCTACACCTTC.

In this sample, this clonotype turned up a few times. The V gene is TRBV18, the J gene TRBJ2-7; 8 positions agree with TRBD2. From germline, CDR1 is KGHSH and CDR2 LQKENI. The CDR3 is made up of 14 amino acids. Trimming cost V 2 bases and J 4 bases; bases outside gene matches: 4. CDR3 sequence (DNA): TGTGCCAGCTCACCATCCAGCGGGGGATACGAGCAGTACGTC. Translation: CASSPSSGGYEQYV.

A few counts support this clonotype. The V gene is TRBV27, the J gene TRBJ2-2; no clear D. Germline V gene sequence: CDR1 MNHEY, CDR2 SMNVEV (reference sequence). V gave up 6 bases and J gave up 6 bases, with 23 bases separating them. CDR3 length: 17 residues. CDR3 in amino acids: CASSPSMSYRAPGELFF. DNA of the CDR3: TGTGCCAGCAGCCCGTCAATGTCCTACCGGGCCCCCGGGGAGCTGTTTTTT.

The chain carries TRBV19 and TRBJ2-1, with D unclear. Germline assignment: CDR1 LNHDA and CDR2 SQIVND (reference sequence). This CDR3 comprises 14 residues. V was clipped by 0 bases and J by 1 base, with 4 bases between them. Written as DNA, the CDR3 is TGTGCCAGTAGTATAGATGCATCCTACAATGAGCAGTTCTTC. As protein: CASSIDASYNEQFF. The full variable domain, in which reference TRBV19 and TRBJ2-1 provide the parts outside the CDR3, is DGGITQSPKYLFRKEGQNVTLSCEQNLNHDAMYWYRQDPGQGLRLIYYSQIVNDFQKGDIAEGYSVSREKKESFPLTVTSAQKNPTAFYLCASSIDASYNEQFFGPGTRLTVL.